The rows below give T cell receptor beta chains drawn from one sample of a study of T cell responses to AZD1222 COVID-19 vaccine. Profiled with immunoSEQ multiplex PCR; TCRdb holds only in-frame clones, not every one. Here the sample spans around 100,000 clones, about 82% being singletons. The material was peripheral blood, obtained on day 0 of AZD1222 vaccination. Every receptor here comes from an adult in good health. Both conserved end residues are part of each CDR3. The order of the fields is clone size, V gene, D gene, J gene, CDR3 DNA, CDR3 protein. D genes are given only for firm matches. The size entry is marked missing in some rows and otherwise reads once, few, many or a size class.

-	TRBV10-3	TRBD1	TRBJ1-2	TGTGCCATCAGCCAACGGACAGGGAGGGACTATGGCTACACCTTC	CAISQRTGRDYGYTF
-	TRBV29-1	-	TRBJ2-7	TGCAGCGTTGTTAAGGCAGGGAGGACCTACGAGCAGTACTTC	CSVVKAGRTYEQYF
-	TRBV18	-	TRBJ2-7	TGTGCCAGCTCACCGGGATATTCGGGGAACGAGCAGTACTTC	CASSPGYSGNEQYF
-	TRBV5-1	TRBD1	TRBJ1-3	TGCGCCAGCAGCCCGGGGACAGCTGGAAACACCATATATTTT	CASSPGTAGNTIYF
once	TRBV7-6	TRBD1	TRBJ1-2	TGTGCCAGCAGCCCACTCCCGACAGGGTCCCATGGCTACACCTTC	CASSPLPTGSHGYTF
-	TRBV7-9	-	TRBJ2-1	TGTGCCAGCAGCGAAGAAGGGGGGAGCTCCTACAATGAGCAGTTCTTC	CASSEEGGSSYNEQFF
-	TRBV28	-	TRBJ1-2	TGTGCCAGCAGTTTGCTCCTACCTTCTCAGGGTAAGGATGGCTACACCTTC	CASSLLLPSQGKDGYTF
-	TRBV4-1	TRBD1	TRBJ1-1	TGCGCCAGCAGCCAAGATGAATTTGGGACAGGGGGCACTGAAGCTTTCTTT	CASSQDEFGTGGTEAFF
-	TRBV3-1/TRBV3-2	-	TRBJ2-4	TGTGCCAGCAGCCAAGAGGCAGGGTCCAAAAACATTCAGTACTTC	CASSQEAGSKNIQYF
-	TRBV19	TRBD1	TRBJ1-5	TGTGCCAGTAGTACGCCACAGGGGGAGTATCAGCCCCAGCATTTT	CASSTPQGEYQPQHF
-	TRBV19	-	TRBJ1-1	TGTGCCAGTAGTATTATGGCAGATGAAGAGGGTTTCTTT	CASSIMADEEGFF
-	TRBV7-2	TRBD2	TRBJ2-1	TGTGCCAGCAGCTTCAATTCAGCGGGAAGCTCCTACAATGAGCAGTTCTTC	CASSFNSAGSSYNEQFF
-	TRBV7-9	-	TRBJ1-2	TGTGCCAGCAGCTTCGGACTCTATGGCTACACCTTC	CASSFGLYGYTF
-	TRBV7-2	TRBD1	TRBJ1-2	TGTGCCAGCAGCTTAGGCCTGACAGGGGGGGCGGATGGCTACACCTTC	CASSLGLTGGADGYTF
-	TRBV7-9	-	TRBJ1-1	TGTGCCAGCAGCCTCGACAGTATGAACACTGAAGCTTTCTTT	CASSLDSMNTEAFF
-	TRBV30	TRBD2	TRBJ2-3	TGTGCCTGGAGTCGGGGAGGGACTAGCACAGATACGCAGTATTTT	CAWSRGGTSTDTQYF
-	TRBV2	-	TRBJ1-6	TGTGCCAGCAGTCTTACAGGGAGGGGGAATTCACCCCTCCACTTT	CASSLTGRGNSPLHF
-	TRBV29-1	-	TRBJ1-2	TGCAGCGCCGGGGGACACGGTAACTATGGCTACACCTTC	CSAGGHGNYGYTF
-	TRBV7-2	-	TRBJ2-7	TGTGCCAGCAGCTTCGGTAGGGACTACGAGCAGTACTTC	CASSFGRDYEQYF
-	TRBV5-5	-	TRBJ1-2	TGTGCCAGCAGCCCAACCGGGGGGGGCTACACCTTC	CASSPTGGGYTF
-	TRBV30	-	TRBJ1-4	TGTGCCTGGAGTCGAGGGGTAGCTAATGAAAAACTGTTTTTT	CAWSRGVANEKLFF
-	TRBV30	-	TRBJ1-1	TGTGCCTGGGGAAGAGGGGGAATGAACACTGAAGCTTTCTTT	CAWGRGGMNTEAFF
-	TRBV25-1	-	TRBJ1-1	TGTGCCAGCAGTCCCGGGACATATGAAGCTTTCTTT	CASSPGTYEAFF
-	TRBV7-2	TRBD1	TRBJ1-1	TGTGCCAGCAGCCTAATGGGACAGGGGAACACTGAAGCTTTCTTT	CASSLMGQGNTEAFF
-	TRBV28	-	TRBJ1-1	TGTGCCAGCAGTTGGGGGACGGGCAGAGAAGCTTTCTTT	CASSWGTGREAFF
once	TRBV2	TRBD2	TRBJ2-7	TGTGCCAGCAACGCATTGGAAACTAGCGGGAGGAGGCAGTACTTC	CASNALETSGRRQYF
-	TRBV29-1	TRBD2	TRBJ2-7	TGCAGCGTTGGACTAGCGGGGCCCCCCAGCGAGCAGTACTTC	CSVGLAGPPSEQYF
-	TRBV28	TRBD1	TRBJ1-2	TGTGCCAGCAGGGGGACAGGAAACTATGGCTACACCTTC	CASRGTGNYGYTF
-	TRBV6-5	-	TRBJ1-4	TGTGCCAGCAGTAAGACGGCAACTAATGAAAAACTGTTTTTT	CASSKTATNEKLFF
-	TRBV7-9	TRBD1	TRBJ1-4	TGTGCCAGCAGCGCACCGGGACAGGGGGCGCTAGCTAATGAAAAACTGTTTTTT	CASSAPGQGALANEKLFF
-	TRBV13	-	TRBJ2-5	TGTGCCAGCAGCTCCCGGGAATCCCGAGAGACCCAGTACTTC	CASSSRESRETQYF
-	TRBV27	-	TRBJ1-5	TGTGCCAGCAGTGAGAATAGCAATCAGCCCCAGCATTTT	CASSENSNQPQHF
-	TRBV7-3	-	TRBJ2-1	TGTGCCAGCAGCTTAACGATTGGAGGAAACTACAATGAGCAGTTCTTC	CASSLTIGGNYNEQFF
-	TRBV5-8	-	TRBJ1-2	TGTGCCAGCAGCTTGGTTCAGGGTTACACCTTC	CASSLVQGYTF
-	TRBV30	TRBD1	TRBJ1-1	TGTGCCTGGAGTTGGTCTACAGGGGGCTTATATCGGAACACTGAAGCTTTCTTT	CAWSWSTGGLYRNTEAFF
once	TRBV6-5	-	TRBJ1-3	TGTGCCAGCAGGGATACAGGGAACTCTGGAAACACCATATATTTT	CASRDTGNSGNTIYF
-	TRBV9	-	TRBJ1-4	TGTGCCAGCAGCGTAGCCGGGTCGGGAGAAAAACTGTTTTTT	CASSVAGSGEKLFF
-	TRBV7-9	-	TRBJ2-2	TGTGCCAGCAGACCCGGTTTGGCGAACACCGGGGAGCTGTTTTTT	CASRPGLANTGELFF
-	TRBV4-2	TRBD2	TRBJ2-3	TGTGCCAGCAGCCAACGTCGGACTAGCGGGAGGGCCCCAGATACGCAGTATTTT	CASSQRRTSGRAPDTQYF
-	TRBV28	-	TRBJ2-2	TGTGCCAGCAGTTGGACACAAAACACCGGGGAGCTGTTTTTT	CASSWTQNTGELFF
once	TRBV5-8	-	TRBJ1-3	TGTGCCAGCAGCTTGCTACCCACCATATATTTT	CASSLLPTIYF